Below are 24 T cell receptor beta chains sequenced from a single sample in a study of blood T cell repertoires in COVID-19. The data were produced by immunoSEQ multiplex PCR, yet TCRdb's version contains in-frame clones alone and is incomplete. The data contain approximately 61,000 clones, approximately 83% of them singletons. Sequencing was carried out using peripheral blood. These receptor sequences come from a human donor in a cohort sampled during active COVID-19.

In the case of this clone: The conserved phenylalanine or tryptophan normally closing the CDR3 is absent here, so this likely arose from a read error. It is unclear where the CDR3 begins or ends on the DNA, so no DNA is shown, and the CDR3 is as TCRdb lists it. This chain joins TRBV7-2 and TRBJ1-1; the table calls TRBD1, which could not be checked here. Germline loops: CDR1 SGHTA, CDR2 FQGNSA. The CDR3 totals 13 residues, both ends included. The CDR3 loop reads CASSLVWGTHFLL.

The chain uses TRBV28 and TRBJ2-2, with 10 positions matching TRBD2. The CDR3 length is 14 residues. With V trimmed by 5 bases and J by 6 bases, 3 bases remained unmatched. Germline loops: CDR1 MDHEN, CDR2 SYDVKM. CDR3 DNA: TGTGCCAGCAGTCCCAGCGGGAGGGCCGGGGAGCTGTTTTTT. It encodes CASSPSGRAGELFF.

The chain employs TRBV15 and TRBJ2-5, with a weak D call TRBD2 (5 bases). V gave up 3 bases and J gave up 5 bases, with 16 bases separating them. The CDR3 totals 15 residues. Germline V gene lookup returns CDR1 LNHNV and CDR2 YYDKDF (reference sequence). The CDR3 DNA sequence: TGTGCCACCAGCAGTGAGTTCGGGCGGAGGGAGACCCAGTACTTC. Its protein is CATSSEFGRRETQYF.

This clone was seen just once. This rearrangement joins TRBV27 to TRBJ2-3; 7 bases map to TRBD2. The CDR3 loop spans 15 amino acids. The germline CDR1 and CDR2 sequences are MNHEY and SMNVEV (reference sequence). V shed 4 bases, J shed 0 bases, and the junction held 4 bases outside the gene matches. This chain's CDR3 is CASSSRLASTDTQYF. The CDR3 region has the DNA TGTGCCAGCAGTTCCCGACTAGCTAGCACAGATACGCAGTATTTT.

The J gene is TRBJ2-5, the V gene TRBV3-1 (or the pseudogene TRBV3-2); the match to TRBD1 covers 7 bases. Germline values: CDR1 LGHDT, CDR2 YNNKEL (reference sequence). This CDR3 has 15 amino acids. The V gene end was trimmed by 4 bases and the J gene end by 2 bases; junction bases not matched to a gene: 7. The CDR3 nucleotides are TGTGCCAGCAGCCCCAGGACAGGAAGTCAAGAGACCCAGTACTTC. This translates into CASSPRTGSQETQYF.

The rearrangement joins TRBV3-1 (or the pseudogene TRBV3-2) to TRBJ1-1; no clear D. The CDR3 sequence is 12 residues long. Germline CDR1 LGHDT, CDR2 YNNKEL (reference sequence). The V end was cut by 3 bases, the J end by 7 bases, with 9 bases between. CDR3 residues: CASSQSDFEAFF. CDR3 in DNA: TGTGCCAGCAGCCAGTCAGACTTTGAAGCTTTCTTT.

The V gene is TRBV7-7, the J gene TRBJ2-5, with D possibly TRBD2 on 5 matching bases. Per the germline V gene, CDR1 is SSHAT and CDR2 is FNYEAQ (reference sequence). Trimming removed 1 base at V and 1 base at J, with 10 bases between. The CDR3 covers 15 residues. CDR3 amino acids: CASSLGAGLQETQYF. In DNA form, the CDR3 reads TGTGCCAGCAGCTTAGGGGCGGGTCTCCAAGAGACCCAGTACTTC.

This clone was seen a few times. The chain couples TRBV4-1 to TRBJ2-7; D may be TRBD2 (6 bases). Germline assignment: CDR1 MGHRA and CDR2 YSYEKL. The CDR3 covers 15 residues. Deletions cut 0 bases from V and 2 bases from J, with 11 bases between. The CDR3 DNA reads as TGCGCCAGCAGCCAAGAATATCGGGAGCCCTACGAGCAGTACTTC. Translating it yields CASSQEYREPYEQYF.

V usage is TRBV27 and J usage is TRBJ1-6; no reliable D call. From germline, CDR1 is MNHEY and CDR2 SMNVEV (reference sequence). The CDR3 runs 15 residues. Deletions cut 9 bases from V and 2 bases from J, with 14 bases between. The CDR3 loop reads CASRGSGTYNSPLHF. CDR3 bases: TGTGCCAGTCGGGGATCGGGAACCTATAATTCACCCCTCCACTTT.

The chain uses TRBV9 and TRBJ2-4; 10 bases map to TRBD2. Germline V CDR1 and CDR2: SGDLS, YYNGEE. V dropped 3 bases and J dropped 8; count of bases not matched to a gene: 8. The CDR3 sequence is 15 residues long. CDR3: CASSGGTSGTHIQYF. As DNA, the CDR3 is TGTGCCAGCAGCGGCGGTACTAGCGGGACGCACATTCAGTACTTC.

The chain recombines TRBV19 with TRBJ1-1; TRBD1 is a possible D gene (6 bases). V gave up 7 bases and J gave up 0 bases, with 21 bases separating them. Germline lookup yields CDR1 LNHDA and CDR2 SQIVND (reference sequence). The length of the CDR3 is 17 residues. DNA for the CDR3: TGTGCCAGTACCTTGGGGTACAGGGACCTAATGAACACTGAAGCTTTCTTT. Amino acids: CASTLGYRDLMNTEAFF.

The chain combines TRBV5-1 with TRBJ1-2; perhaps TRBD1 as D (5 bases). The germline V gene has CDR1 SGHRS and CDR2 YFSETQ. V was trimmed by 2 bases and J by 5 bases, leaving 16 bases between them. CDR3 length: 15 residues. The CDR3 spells CASSFRGDGPYGYTF. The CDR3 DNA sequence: TGCGCCAGCAGCTTCCGCGGGGACGGACCTTATGGCTACACCTTC.

The CDR3 protein is CASSIATEANYGYTF. The CDR3 DNA reads as TGTGCCAGCAGCATTGCGACGGAGGCCAACTATGGCTACACCTTC. V gene TRBV5-8 combines with J gene TRBJ1-2; no clear D gene. Germline V gives CDR1 SGHTS, CDR2 YDEGEE. V was cut by 4 bases and J by 2 bases, with 15 bases left in between. The CDR3 has 15 amino acids.

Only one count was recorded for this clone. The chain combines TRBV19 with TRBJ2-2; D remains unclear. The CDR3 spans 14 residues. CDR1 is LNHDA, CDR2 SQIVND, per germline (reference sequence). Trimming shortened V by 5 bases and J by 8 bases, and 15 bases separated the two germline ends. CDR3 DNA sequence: TGTGCCAGTAGTTCCCGGGTTGCTGGAGGGGAGCTGTTTTTT. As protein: CASSSRVAGGELFF. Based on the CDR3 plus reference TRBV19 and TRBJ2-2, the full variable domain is DGGITQSPKYLFRKEGQNVTLSCEQNLNHDAMYWYRQDPGQGLRLIYYSQIVNDFQKGDIAEGYSVSREKKESFPLTVTSAQKNPTAFYLCASSSRVAGGELFFGEGSRLTVL.

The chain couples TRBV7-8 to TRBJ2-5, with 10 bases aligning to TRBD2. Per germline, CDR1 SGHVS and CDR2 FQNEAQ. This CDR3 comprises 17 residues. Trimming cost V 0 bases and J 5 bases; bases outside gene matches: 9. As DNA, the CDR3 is TGTGCCAGCAGCTTAGCGCGGGCTAGCGGGAGTAGGGAGACCCAGTACTTC. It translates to CASSLARASGSRETQYF.

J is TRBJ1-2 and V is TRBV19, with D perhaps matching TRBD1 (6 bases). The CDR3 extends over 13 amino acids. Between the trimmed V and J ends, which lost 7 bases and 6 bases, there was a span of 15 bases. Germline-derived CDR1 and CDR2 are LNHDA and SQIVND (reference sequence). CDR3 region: CASTPGQSHGYTF. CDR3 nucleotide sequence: TGTGCCAGTACCCCGGGACAAAGCCATGGCTACACCTTC. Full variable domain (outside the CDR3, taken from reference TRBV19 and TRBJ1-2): DGGITQSPKYLFRKEGQNVTLSCEQNLNHDAMYWYRQDPGQGLRLIYYSQIVNDFQKGDIAEGYSVSREKKESFPLTVTSAQKNPTAFYLCASTPGQSHGYTFGSGTRLTVV.

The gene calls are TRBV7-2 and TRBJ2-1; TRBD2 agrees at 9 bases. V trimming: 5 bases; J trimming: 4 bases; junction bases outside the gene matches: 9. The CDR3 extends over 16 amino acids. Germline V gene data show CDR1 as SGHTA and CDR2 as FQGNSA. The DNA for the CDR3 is TGTGCCAGCAGCCCAGGTTTGCTAGCGGGGTACAATGAGCAGTTCTTC. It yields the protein CASSPGLLAGYNEQFF. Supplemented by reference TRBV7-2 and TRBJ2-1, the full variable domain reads GAGVSQSPSNKVTEKGKDVELRCDPISGHTALYWYRQSLGQGLEFLIYFQGNSAPDKSGLPSDRFSAERTGGSVSTLTIQRTQQEDSAVYLCASSPGLLAGYNEQFFGPGTRLTVL.

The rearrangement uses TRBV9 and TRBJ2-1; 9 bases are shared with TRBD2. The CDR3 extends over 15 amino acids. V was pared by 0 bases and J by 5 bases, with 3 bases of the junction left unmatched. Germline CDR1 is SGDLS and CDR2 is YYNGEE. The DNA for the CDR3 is TGTGCCAGCAGCGTAGGGCTAGCGGGAAACAATGAGCAGTTCTTC. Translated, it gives CASSVGLAGNNEQFF.

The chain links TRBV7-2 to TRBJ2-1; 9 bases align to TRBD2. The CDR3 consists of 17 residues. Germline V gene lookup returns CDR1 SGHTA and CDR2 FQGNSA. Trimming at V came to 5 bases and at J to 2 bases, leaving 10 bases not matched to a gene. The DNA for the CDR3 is TGTGCCAGCAGCGACCCCTCGGCGGGAGGGACCTACAATGAGCAGTTCTTC. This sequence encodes CASSDPSAGGTYNEQFF. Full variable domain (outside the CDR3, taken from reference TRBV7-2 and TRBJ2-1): GAGVSQSPSNKVTEKGKDVELRCDPISGHTALYWYRQSLGQGLEFLIYFQGNSAPDKSGLPSDRFSAERTGGSVSTLTIQRTQQEDSAVYLCASSDPSAGGTYNEQFFGPGTRLTVL.

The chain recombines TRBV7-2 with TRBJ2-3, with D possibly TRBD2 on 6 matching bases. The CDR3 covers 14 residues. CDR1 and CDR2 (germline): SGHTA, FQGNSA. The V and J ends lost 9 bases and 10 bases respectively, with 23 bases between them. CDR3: CARSSSASGVAQYF. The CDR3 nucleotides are TGTGCCAGGAGTTCTAGCGCCTCTGGGGTGGCGCAGTATTTT.

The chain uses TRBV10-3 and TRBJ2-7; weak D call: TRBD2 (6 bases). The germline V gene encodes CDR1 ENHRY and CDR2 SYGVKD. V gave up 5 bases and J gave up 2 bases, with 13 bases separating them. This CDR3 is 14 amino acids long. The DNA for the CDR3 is TGTGCCATCAGTAACGGGGCGGGACCCTACGAGCAGTACTTC. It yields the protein CAISNGAGPYEQYF.

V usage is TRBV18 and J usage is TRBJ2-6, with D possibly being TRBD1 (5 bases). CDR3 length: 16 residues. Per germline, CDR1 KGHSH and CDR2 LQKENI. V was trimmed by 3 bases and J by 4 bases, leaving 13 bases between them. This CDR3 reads CASSPTGAGGANVLTF. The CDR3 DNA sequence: TGTGCCAGCTCACCGACCGGTGCAGGGGGGGCCAACGTCCTGACTTTC. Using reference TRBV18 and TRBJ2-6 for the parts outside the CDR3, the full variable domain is NAGVMQNPRHLVRRRGQEARLRCSPMKGHSHVYWYRQLPEEGLKFMVYLQKENIIDESGMPKERFSAEFPKEGPSILRIQQVVRGDSAAYFCASSPTGAGGANVLTFGAGSRLTVL.

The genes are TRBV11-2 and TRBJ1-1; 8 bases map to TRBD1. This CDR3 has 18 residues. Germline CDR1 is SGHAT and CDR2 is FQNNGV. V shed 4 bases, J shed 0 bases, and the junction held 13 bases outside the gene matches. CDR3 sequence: CASSSRETGAPLNTEAFF. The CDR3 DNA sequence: TGTGCCAGCAGCTCTAGAGAGACAGGGGCCCCCCTGAACACTGAAGCTTTCTTT.

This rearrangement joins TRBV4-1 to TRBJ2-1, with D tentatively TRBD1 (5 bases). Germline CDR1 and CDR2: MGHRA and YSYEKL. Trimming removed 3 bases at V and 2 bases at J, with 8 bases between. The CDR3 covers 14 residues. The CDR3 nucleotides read TGCGCCAGCAGCCACCTCAGGGCCTACAATGAGCAGTTCTTC. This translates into CASSHLRAYNEQFF.